This TCR beta chain was identified in a study of blood T cells in healthy people across ages. Germline lookup yields CDR1 MNHEY and CDR2 SVGEGT. The CDR3 spans 13 residues. Trimming removed 0 bases from V and 2 bases from J, with 3 bases in between. Combining a sample-barcoded 5' primer with a J-beta primer mix, a second PCR ran for 7 to 11 cycles. TCRdb re-derived calls from the 5' RACE reads in MiXCR, one entry per CDR3 protein. This table holds roughly 700,000 distinct CDR3 sequences, 49% found once. The TCR sequence derives from a woman between 55 and 75 years old in good health. V gene TRBV6-2 or TRBV6-3 combines with J gene TRBJ2-3; D is unclear. The sequenced material came from blood. DNA for the CDR3: TGTGCCAGCAGTTACTCCTACACAGATACGCAGTATTTT. Translation: CASSYSYTDTQYF.